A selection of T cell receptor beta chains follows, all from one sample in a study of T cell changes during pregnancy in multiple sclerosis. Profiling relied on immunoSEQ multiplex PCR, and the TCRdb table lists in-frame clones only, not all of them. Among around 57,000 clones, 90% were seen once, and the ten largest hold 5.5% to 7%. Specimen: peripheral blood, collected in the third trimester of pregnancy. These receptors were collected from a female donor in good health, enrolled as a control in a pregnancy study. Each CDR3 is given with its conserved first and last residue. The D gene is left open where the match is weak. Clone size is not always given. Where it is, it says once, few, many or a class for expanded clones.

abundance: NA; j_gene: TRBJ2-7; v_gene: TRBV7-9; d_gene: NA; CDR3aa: CASSLGTAPYEQYF; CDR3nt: TGTGCCAGCAGCTTAGGGACAGCCCCCTACGAGCAGTACTTC
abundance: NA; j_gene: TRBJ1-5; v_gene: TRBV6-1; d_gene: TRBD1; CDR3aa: CASSPTGFFQPQHF; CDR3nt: TGTGCCAGCAGTCCGACAGGGTTTTTTCAGCCCCAGCATTTT
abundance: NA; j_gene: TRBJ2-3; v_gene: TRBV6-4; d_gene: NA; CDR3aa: CASSDGASSTDTQYF; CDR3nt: TGTGCCAGCAGTGACGGGGCTAGTAGCACAGATACGCAGTATTTT
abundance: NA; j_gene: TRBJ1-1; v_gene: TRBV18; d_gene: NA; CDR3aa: CASSPPNRDRGASTEAFF; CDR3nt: TGTGCCAGCTCACCCCCGAACCGGGACCGGGGGGCTAGCACTGAAGCTTTCTTT
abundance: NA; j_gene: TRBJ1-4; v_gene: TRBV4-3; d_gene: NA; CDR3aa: CASSQPGATNEKLFF; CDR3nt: TGCGCCAGCAGCCAACCAGGGGCAACTAATGAAAAACTGTTTTTT
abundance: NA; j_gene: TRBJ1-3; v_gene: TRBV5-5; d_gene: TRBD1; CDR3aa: CASSRDRGSGNTIYF; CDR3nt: TGTGCCAGCAGCCGAGACAGGGGAAGCGGAAACACCATATATTTT
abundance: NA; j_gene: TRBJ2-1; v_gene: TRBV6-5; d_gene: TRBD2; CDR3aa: CASSRAGGRNEQFF; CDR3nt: TGTGCCAGCAGTCGAGCGGGGGGGCGGAATGAGCAGTTCTTC
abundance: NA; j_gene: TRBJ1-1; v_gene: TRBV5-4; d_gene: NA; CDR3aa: CASSLAGKQQNTEAFF; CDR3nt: TGTGCCAGCAGCTTGGCGGGGAAGCAGCAGAACACTGAAGCTTTCTTT
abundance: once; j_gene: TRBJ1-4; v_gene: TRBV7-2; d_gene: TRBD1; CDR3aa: CASSFQTGLREKLFF; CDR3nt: TGTGCCAGCAGCTTTCAGACAGGGTTGAGGGAAAAACTGTTTTTT
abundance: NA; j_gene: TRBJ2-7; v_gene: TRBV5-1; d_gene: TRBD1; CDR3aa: CASSPISGQGKEQYF; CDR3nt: TGCGCCAGCAGCCCGATATCGGGACAGGGGAAAGAGCAGTACTTC
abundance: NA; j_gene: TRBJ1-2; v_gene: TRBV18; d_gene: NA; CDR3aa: CASSPMRAVGYTF; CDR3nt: TGTGCCAGCTCACCAATGCGGGCGGTTGGCTACACCTTC
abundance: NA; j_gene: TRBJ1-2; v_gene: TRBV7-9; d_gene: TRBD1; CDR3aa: CASSHLGTGDDGYTF; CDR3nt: TGTGCCAGCAGCCATCTAGGGACAGGGGATGATGGCTACACCTTC
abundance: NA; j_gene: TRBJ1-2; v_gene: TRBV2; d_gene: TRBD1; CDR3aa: CASRTAGQSYGYTF; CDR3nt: TGTGCCAGCAGGACGGCGGGACAGAGCTATGGCTACACCTTC
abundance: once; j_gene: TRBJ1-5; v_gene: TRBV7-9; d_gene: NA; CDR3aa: CASSYPGQGQPQHF; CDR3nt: TGTGCCAGCAGCTATCCGGGACAAGGTCAGCCCCAGCATTTT
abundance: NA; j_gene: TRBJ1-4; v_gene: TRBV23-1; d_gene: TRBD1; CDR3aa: CASSQFYYRGLFEKLFF; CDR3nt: TGCGCCAGCAGTCAATTCTACTACAGGGGGCTGTTTGAAAAACTGTTTTTT
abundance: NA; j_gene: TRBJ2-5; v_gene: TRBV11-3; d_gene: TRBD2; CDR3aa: CASSLNSGGQETQYF; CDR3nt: TGTGCCAGCAGCTTGAATAGCGGGGGTCAGGAGACCCAGTACTTC
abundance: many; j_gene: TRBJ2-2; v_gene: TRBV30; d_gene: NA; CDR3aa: CAWSVRELHTGELFF; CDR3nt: TGTGCCTGGAGTGTCCGGGAGTTGCACACCGGGGAGCTGTTTTTT
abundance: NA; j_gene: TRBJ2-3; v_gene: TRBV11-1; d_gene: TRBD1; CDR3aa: CASSPVGTGGTDTQYF; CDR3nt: TGTGCCAGCAGCCCAGTCGGGACAGGGGGCACAGATACGCAGTATTTT
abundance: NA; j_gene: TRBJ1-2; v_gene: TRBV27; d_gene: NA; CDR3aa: CASSLGWGAKGYTF; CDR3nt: TGTGCCAGCAGTTTAGGGTGGGGCGCTAAGGGCTACACCTTC
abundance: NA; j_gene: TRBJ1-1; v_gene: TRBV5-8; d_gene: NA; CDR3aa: CASSLSGGNTEAFF; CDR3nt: TGTGCCAGCAGCTTGAGCGGCGGAAACACTGAAGCTTTCTTT
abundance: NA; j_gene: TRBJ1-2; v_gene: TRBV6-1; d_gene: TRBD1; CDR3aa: CASSVSGDSSANYGYTF; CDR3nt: TGTGCCAGCAGTGTCTCCGGGGACAGCTCAGCTAACTATGGCTACACCTTC
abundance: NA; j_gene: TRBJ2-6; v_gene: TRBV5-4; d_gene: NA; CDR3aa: CASSSQNSGANVLTF; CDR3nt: TGTGCCAGCAGCTCCCAGAACTCTGGGGCCAACGTCCTGACTTTC
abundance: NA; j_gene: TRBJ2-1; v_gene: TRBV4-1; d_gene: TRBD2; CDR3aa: CASSQDRTSGRYNEQFF; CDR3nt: TGCGCCAGCAGCCAAGACCGGACTAGCGGGAGATACAATGAGCAGTTCTTC
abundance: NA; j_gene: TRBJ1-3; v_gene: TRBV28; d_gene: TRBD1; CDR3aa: CASSLGQGAGGNTIYF; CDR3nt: TGTGCCAGCAGTTTGGGACAGGGGGCTGGTGGAAACACCATATATTTT
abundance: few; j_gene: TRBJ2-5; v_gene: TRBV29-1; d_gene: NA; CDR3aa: CSVERLAETQYF; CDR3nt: TGCAGCGTTGAAAGGCTAGCAGAGACCCAGTACTTC
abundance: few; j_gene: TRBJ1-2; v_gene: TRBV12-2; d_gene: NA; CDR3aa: CASRLVRGEEVYYGYTF; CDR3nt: TGTGCAAGTCGCTTAGTCCGGGGGGAGGAGGTTTACTATGGCTACACCTTC
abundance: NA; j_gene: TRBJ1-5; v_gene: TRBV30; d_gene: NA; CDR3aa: CAWSPGGGYNQPQHF; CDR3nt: TGTGCCTGGAGCCCCGGCGGGGGCTACAATCAGCCCCAGCATTTT
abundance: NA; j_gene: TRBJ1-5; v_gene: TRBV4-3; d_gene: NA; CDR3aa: CASSLFRTREQPQHF; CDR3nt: TGCGCCAGCAGCTTATTCCGAACTAGGGAACAGCCCCAGCATTTT
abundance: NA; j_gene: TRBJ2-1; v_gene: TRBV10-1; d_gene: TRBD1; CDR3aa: CASSESLDRLSYNEQFF; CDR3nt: TGCGCCAGCAGTGAGTCCCTGGACAGGCTTTCCTACAATGAGCAGTTCTTC
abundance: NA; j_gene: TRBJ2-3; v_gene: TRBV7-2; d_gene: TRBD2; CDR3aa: CASSPGAGADTQYF; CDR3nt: TGTGCCAGCAGCCCGGGAGCGGGGGCAGATACGCAGTATTTT
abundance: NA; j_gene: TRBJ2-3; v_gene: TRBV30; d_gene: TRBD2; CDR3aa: CAWRVGPNAGVASTDTQYF; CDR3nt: TGTGCCTGGAGGGTTGGACCCAACGCGGGGGTAGCTAGCACAGATACGCAGTATTTT
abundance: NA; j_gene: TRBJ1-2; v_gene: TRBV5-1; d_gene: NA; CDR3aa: CASSLFSDGYTF; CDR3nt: TGCGCCAGCAGCTTGTTTAGTGATGGCTACACCTTC
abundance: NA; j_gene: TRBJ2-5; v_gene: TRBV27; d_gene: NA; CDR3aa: CASSSQRVAVLQETQYF; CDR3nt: TGTGCCAGCAGTTCGCAGCGGGTAGCGGTCTTACAAGAGACCCAGTACTTC
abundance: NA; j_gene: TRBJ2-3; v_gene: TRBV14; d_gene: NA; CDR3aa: CASSQVAPTDTQYF; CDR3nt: TGTGCCAGCAGCCAAGTGGCACCCACAGATACGCAGTATTTT
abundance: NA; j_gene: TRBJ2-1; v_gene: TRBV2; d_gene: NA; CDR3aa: CASSSESYNEQFF; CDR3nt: TGTGCCAGCAGCTCCGAGTCCTACAATGAGCAGTTCTTC
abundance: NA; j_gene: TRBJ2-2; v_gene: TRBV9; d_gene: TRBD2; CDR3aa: CASSVTSGDSGELFF; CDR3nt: TGTGCCAGCAGCGTCACTAGCGGGGATAGCGGGGAGCTGTTTTTT
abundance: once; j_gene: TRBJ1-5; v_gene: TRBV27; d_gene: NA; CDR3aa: CASSLRQNQPQHF; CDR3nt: TGTGCCAGCAGTTTGAGACAGAATCAGCCCCAGCATTTT
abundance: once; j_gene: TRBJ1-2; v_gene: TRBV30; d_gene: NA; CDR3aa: CAWSNTGGDYGYTF; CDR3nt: TGTGCCTGGAGCAACACAGGAGGGGACTATGGCTACACCTTC
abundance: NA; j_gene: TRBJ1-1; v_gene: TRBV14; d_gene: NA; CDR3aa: CASSQGRGGRNTEAFF; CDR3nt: TGTGCCAGCAGCCAAGGTAGGGGAGGGAGAAACACTGAAGCTTTCTTT
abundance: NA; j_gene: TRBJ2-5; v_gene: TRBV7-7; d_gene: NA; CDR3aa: CASSLGRGRETQYF; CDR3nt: TGTGCCAGCAGCTTAGGCAGGGGTAGGGAGACCCAGTACTTC
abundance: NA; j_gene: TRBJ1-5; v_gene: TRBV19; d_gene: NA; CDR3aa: CASRVGQYSNQPQHF; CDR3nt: TGTGCCAGTAGAGTAGGACAGTATAGCAATCAGCCCCAGCATTTT
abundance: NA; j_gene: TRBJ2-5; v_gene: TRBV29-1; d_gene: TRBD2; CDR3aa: CSVARLAGGYQETQYF; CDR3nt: TGCAGCGTTGCTCGACTAGCGGGCGGGTACCAAGAGACCCAGTACTTC
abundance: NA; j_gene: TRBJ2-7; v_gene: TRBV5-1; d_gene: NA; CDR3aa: CASRTGSSYEQYF; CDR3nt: TGCGCCAGCAGAACCGGGTCCTCCTACGAGCAGTACTTC
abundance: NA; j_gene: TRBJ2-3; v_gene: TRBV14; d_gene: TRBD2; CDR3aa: CASSRLPGTSGTQLSDTQYF; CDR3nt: TGTGCCAGCAGCCGCCTCCCCGGGACTAGCGGGACACAGCTGTCAGATACGCAGTATTTT
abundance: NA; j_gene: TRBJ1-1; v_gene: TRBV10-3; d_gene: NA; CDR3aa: CAIRTRGTEAFF; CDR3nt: TGTGCCATCAGGACCCGAGGCACTGAAGCTTTCTTT
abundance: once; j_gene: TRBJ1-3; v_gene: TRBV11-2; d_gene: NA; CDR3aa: CASSFSGDSGNTIYF; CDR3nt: TGTGCCAGCAGCTTTTCGGGGGACTCTGGAAACACCATATATTTT